The entry below gives a single T cell receptor beta chain sequence along with its context. Its antigen remains unidentified. This sample stems from a study of monozygotic twins with inflammatory bowel disease. Study-wide points: A single strong clonotype or signal linked to IBD was not supported.

The CDR3 totals 14 residues. Germline-derived CDR1 and CDR2 are SGHKS and YYEKEE (reference sequence). TCRdb reprocessed the 5' RACE reads and reports one entry per CDR3 protein, with no DNA. This sample's clone table lists roughly 200,000 distinct CDR3 sequences. The TCR originated in a human donor with ulcerative colitis or Crohn's disease, or a healthy co-twin of an affected twin (not recorded which). The sequenced material came from blood. This sequence joins TRBV5-5 and TRBJ2-5. This chain's CDR3 is CASSFEGLQETQYF.